The rows below give T cell receptor beta chains drawn from one sample of a study of T cell responses to AZD1222 COVID-19 vaccine. Profiling relied on immunoSEQ multiplex PCR, and the TCRdb table lists in-frame clones only, not all of them. The sample lists around 150,000 clones, 90% to 95% occurring once. This specimen was peripheral blood, taken 28 days after the second AZD1222 dose. The receptors derive from an adult who received the AZD1222 COVID-19 vaccine. The CDR3 runs from the conserved cysteine through the conserved F or W. The D gene is left open where the match is weak. Some rows mark clone size as missing; the rest say once, few, many or name a class of expanded clone.

TRBV2	TRBD1	NA	TRBJ1-2	TGTGCCAGCAGTGAGTGGACAGGGGGACGCTGGAGCTATGGCTACACCTTC	CASSEWTGGRWSYGYTF
TRBV2	NA	once	TRBJ2-7	TGTGCCAGCAGTCAAAGGGGCACCGAGGGCGAGCAGTACTTC	CASSQRGTEGEQYF
TRBV6-2/TRBV6-3	NA	NA	TRBJ2-2	TGTGCCAGCAGTCCCCACTCAGGCCGCGGCACCGGGGAGCTGTTTTTT	CASSPHSGRGTGELFF
TRBV5-1	NA	NA	TRBJ1-2	TGCGCCAGCAGCTTTAGTGGAGGCGCGGGGGGCTACACCTTC	CASSFSGGAGGYTF
TRBV12-5	NA	NA	TRBJ1-6	TGTGCTAGTGCCCTCGGGGGCAGCTCCTATAATTCACCCCTCCACTTT	CASALGGSSYNSPLHF
TRBV28	NA	NA	TRBJ2-7	TGTGCCAGCAGGGAGCTGACAGCTCTAAACTTC	CASRELTALNF
TRBV9	NA	NA	TRBJ1-1	TGTGCCAGCAGCGAGGTACAGGGTACAGCTTTCTTT	CASSEVQGTAFF
TRBV30	NA	NA	TRBJ2-1	TGTGCCTGGAGCCCGGGGAGAAACTACAATGAGCAGTTCTTC	CAWSPGRNYNEQFF
TRBV29-1	NA	NA	TRBJ1-1	TGCAGCGTTGTACCTCCTCCGGGCATGAACACTGAAGCTTTCTTT	CSVVPPPGMNTEAFF
TRBV10-3	NA	once	TRBJ1-2	TGTGCCATCAGTGACAGGGGAGACTATGGCTACACCTTC	CAISDRGDYGYTF
TRBV6-5	NA	NA	TRBJ1-2	TGTGCCAGCCTCCCTCGACAAGATGGCTACACCTTC	CASLPRQDGYTF
TRBV7-8	TRBD2	NA	TRBJ2-1	TGTGCCAGCAGCTTAGGGGCTAGCGGGTCTTCCTACAATGAGCAGTTCTTC	CASSLGASGSSYNEQFF
TRBV19	TRBD1	NA	TRBJ1-2	TGTGCCACCCAGCGGATACAGGGGCATGGCTACACCTTC	CATQRIQGHGYTF
TRBV19	NA	NA	TRBJ2-5	TGTGCCAGGGGGGGAGGTCAAGGGACCCAAGAGACCCAGTACTTC	CARGGGQGTQETQYF